The present entry profiles one T cell receptor (gamma chain) with its context. Antigen: not known. Trimming removed 1 base from V and 16 bases from J; junction bases left unmatched: 13. The germline V gene encodes CDR1 VTNTFY and CDR2 YDVSTARD (reference sequence). This CDR3 region has 12 residues. Thymocytes were sorted as CD3+ TCRVdelta1+ TCRVdelta2- after alphabeta T cell depletion. Purity of the sorted Vdelta1+ thymocytes ranged from roughly 98% to 99.6%. The sample comes from a study of Vδ1+ human thymocytes. Study conclusions and caveats: Thymic TRG and TRD repertoires appeared highly polyclonal.

RNA was extracted from the cells and then reverse transcribed. CDR3 amplicons came from multiplex PCR with pooled V-gene forward and constant-region reverse primers. TCRdb called clones anew from the multiplex PCR reads with CATT. The sample consists of approximately 40,000 gamma-chain clones, about 19% of them appearing once. The chain joins TRGV3 to TRGJ1 or TRGJ2. The TCR was taken from a girl under three years old who had congenital heart surgery. Sequencing was carried out using Vdelta1+ gamma-delta thymocytes from the thymus. Subset here: FACS-sorted CD3+ TCRalphabeta- TCRVdelta1+ TCRVdelta2- thymocytes. CDR3: CATWDSKVRSLF. The CDR3 nucleotides are TGTGCCACCTGGGACAGCAAAGTCCGTAGCCTCTTT.